This T cell receptor (beta chain) was recorded in a study of T cells in localized non-small cell lung cancer. Study-wide points: A median of about 54 of the top 100 tumor clones appeared in adjacent lung, which was paired and uninvolved. Patients showing higher blood T cell density tended to see longer overall survival.

Sequencing was performed with immunoSEQ multiplex PCR; in TCRdb, only in-frame clones are kept and a portion is missing. The data hold some 85,000 clones, with around 81% observed a single time. Concerning this clone: What it recognizes is unknown.

The CDR3 is made up of 14 amino acids. With 6 bases removed from V and 5 bases from J, the gap between germline ends came to 14 bases. Germline V gene lookup returns CDR1 MNHNY and CDR2 SVGAGI (reference sequence). V and J are TRBV6-6 and TRBJ2-4, with D perhaps matching TRBD2 (6 bases). The sequence was obtained from a man aged 40 to 75 with stage II squamous cell lung carcinoma. Material: PBMCs, obtained before any cancer treatment. This chain's CDR3 is CASSPTGGENIQYF. In DNA, the CDR3 is TGTGCCAGCAGCCCGACCGGCGGGGAAAACATTCAGTACTTC.